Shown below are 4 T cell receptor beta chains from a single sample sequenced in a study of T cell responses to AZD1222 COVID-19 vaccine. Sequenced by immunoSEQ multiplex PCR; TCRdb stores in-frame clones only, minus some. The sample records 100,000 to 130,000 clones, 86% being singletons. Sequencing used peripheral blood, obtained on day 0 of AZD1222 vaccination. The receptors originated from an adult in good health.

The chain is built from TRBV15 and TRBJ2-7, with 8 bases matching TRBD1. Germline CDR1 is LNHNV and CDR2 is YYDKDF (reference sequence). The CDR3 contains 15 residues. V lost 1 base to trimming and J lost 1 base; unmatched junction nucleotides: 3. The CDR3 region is CATSRGQGLSYEQYF. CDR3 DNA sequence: TGTGCCACCAGCAGAGGACAGGGGTTGTCCTACGAGCAGTACTTC.

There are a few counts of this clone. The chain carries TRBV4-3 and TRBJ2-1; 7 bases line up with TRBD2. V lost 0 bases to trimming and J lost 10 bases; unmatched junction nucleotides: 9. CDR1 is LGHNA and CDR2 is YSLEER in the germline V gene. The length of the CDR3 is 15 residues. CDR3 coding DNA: TGCGCCAGCAGCCAAGATTATACAGTCGGGGGGGAGCAGTTCTTC. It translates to CASSQDYTVGGEQFF.

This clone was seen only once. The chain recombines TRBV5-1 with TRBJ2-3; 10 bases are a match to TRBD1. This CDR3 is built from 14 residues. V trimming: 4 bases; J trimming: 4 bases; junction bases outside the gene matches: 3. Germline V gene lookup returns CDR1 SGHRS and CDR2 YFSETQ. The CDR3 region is CASSGGTGADTQYF. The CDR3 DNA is TGCGCCAGCAGCGGGGGGACAGGGGCAGATACGCAGTATTTT.

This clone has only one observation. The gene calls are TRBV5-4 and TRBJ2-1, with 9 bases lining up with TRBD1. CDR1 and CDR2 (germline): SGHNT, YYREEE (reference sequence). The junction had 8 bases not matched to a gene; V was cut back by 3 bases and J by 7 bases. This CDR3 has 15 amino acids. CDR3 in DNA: TGTGCCAGCAGCTCCGGACAGGGGTGGTCGAATGAGCAGTTCTTC. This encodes CASSSGQGWSNEQFF. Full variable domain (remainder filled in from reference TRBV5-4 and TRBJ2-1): ETGVTQSPTHLIKTRGQQVTLRCSSQSGHNTVSWYQQALGQGPQFIFQYYREEENGRGNFPPRFSGLQFPNYSSELNVNALELDDSALYLCASSSGQGWSNEQFFGPGTRLTVL.